This TCR beta chain was found in a study of CD8+CD57+ T cells in acquired aplastic anemia. Study context: Sorted CD4+ and CD8+ cells gave an average of approximately 3 ug of DNA.

Genomic DNA, serving as template, underwent TCR beta VDJ and CDR3 profiling. TCRdb re-called the reads through MiXCR, storing one row per CDR3 protein. The table includes 100,000 to 150,000 distinct CDR3 sequences, approximately 36% detected once. Sequencing was done on patients that had shown CD8+CD57+ cell expansion by flow cytometry. Receipt of therapy had not occurred in any patient by the time of blood sampling. CDR1 and CDR2 from the germline V gene are SGHTA and FQGNSA. The V gene lost 5 bases and the J gene lost 4 bases, with 10 bases spanning the gap. This CDR3 has 13 amino acids. Sequenced sample: sorted CD4+, CD8+, or CD8+CD57+ T cells (not recorded which) from PBMCs. The TCR sequence derives from a human donor with aplastic anemia. V is TRBV7-2 and J is TRBJ2-3; D unresolved. CDR3 DNA: TGTGCCAGCAGCCCCCTACGGGCAGATACGCAGTATTTT. As protein: CASSPLRADTQYF. The full variable domain, with the rest looked up from reference TRBV7-2 and TRBJ2-3, is GAGVSQSPSNKVTEKGKDVELRCDPISGHTALYWYRQSLGQGLEFLIYFQGNSAPDKSGLPSDRFSAERTGGSVSTLTIQRTQQEDSAVYLCASSPLRADTQYFGPGTRLTVL.